What follows is one T cell receptor (beta chain) and its context. Its matching antigen is unknown. The source of the sample is a study of shared clonotypes between healthy human individuals. Libraries were prepared by immunoSEQ multiplex PCR; TCRdb keeps only in-frame clonotypes and omits some of them. The sample has roughly 2.2 million clones, 85% to 95% seen once. Study-level points and caveats: Only blood underwent sampling, and tissue repertoires likely differ. The study generally estimated greater richness for naive than memory subsets. Around 5% was the fraction of naive CD4 clonotypes found shared across a few donors.

The sequence derives from a man aged 18-30 years in good health. Some clones in this sample may be carry-over from other donors' samples. Sample: naive CD4+ T cells from PBMCs. Regarding subset: CD45RA+ positively selected.

The CDR3 nucleotides are TGTGCCAGCAGCTTGGCCTCAGCGGGAGGGACCTACAATGAGCAGTTCTTC. Amino acids: CASSLASAGGTYNEQFF. The J gene is TRBJ2-1, the V gene TRBV5-4; 10 nucleotides line up with TRBD2. V gave up 0 bases and J gave up 2 bases; unmatched junction bases: 5. The CDR3 runs to 17 residues. Germline lookup yields CDR1 SGHNT and CDR2 YYREEE (reference sequence).